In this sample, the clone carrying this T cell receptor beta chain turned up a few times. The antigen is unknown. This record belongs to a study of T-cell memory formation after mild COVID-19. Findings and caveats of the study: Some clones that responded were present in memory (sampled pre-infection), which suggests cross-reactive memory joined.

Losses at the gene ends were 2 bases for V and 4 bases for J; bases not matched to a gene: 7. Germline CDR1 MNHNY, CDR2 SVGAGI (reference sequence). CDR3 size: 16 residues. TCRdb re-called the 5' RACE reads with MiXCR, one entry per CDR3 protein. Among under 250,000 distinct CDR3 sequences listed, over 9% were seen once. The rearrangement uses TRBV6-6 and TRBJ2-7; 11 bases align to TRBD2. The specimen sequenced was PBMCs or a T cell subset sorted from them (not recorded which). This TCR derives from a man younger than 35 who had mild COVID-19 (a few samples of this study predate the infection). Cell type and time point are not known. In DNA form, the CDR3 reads TGTGCCAGCAGTTACGCTACCGGGACTAGCGGATACGAGCAGTACTTC. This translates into CASSYATGTSGYEQYF.